The rows below give T cell receptor beta chains drawn from one sample of a study of T cells in tuberculosis. Here immunoSEQ multiplex PCR was the method, and the copy in TCRdb shows in-frame clones only, minus some. The table shows nearly 60,000 clones, with approximately 86% occurring only once. The sequenced material came from CD1b-GMM tetramer-negative cells sorted from PBMCs. The receptors were sampled from an adult woman with latent tuberculosis. The CDR3 runs from the conserved cysteine through the conserved F or W. The D gene is left open where the match is weak. Size is stated for part of the rows, as once, few or many counts, or as a class when the clone is expanded.

j_call clone_size d_call v_call cdr3_nt cdr3_aa
TRBJ2-1 . TRBD2 TRBV4-1 TGCGCCAGCAGCTATAGCGGGGGGGCGGGTGAGCAGTTCTTC CASSYSGGAGEQFF
TRBJ1-5 . TRBD1 TRBV5-1 TGCGCCAGCAGCCCTGATGGACAGGCGAATCAGCCCCAGCATTTT CASSPDGQANQPQHF
TRBJ2-7 . TRBD2 TRBV5-4 TGTGCCAGCAGCCCTACTAGCGCGACCGCCTACGAGCAGTACTTC CASSPTSATAYEQYF
TRBJ1-1 . . TRBV7-2 TGTGCCAGCAGCTTAGTCCCAGGGATGAACACTGAAGCTTTCTTT CASSLVPGMNTEAFF
TRBJ2-3 . . TRBV5-1 TGCGCCAGCAGCCTTACAGGGCCTCCACGCACAGATACGCAGTATTTT CASSLTGPPRTDTQYF
TRBJ1-6 . TRBD1 TRBV27 TGTGCCAGCAGTCTCCAGGGGGGCAATTCACCCCTCCACTTT CASSLQGGNSPLHF
TRBJ2-3 . TRBD2 TRBV19 TGTGCCAGTAGTATCGTAGCGGGGGGGGGCGATACGCAGTATTTT CASSIVAGGGDTQYF
TRBJ1-6 . . TRBV7-3 TGTGCCAGCAGCGCCGGGGAGGGATCACCCCTCCACTTT CASSAGEGSPLHF
TRBJ2-7 . . TRBV2 TGTGCCAGCAGTGATTACTCCACCCCCTACGAGCAGTACTTC CASSDYSTPYEQYF
TRBJ2-5 . TRBD1 TRBV5-1 TGCGCCAGCAGCACCGGGGACAGGTTATTCGCAGAGACCCAGTACTTC CASSTGDRLFAETQYF
TRBJ1-4 few TRBD1 TRBV18 TGTGCCAGCTCACCCGGACAGGGGGACGGAAAACTGTTTTTT CASSPGQGDGKLFF
TRBJ1-4 . TRBD1 TRBV2 TGTGCCAGCAGTCGTCGGACAGGGCTTGGTGAAAAACTGTTTTTT CASSRRTGLGEKLFF
TRBJ1-2 . . TRBV5-6 TGTGCCAGCAGCCGGGGAGGGGTGGACTATGGCTACACCTTC CASSRGGVDYGYTF
TRBJ2-3 once TRBD2 TRBV30 TGTGCCTCTAGCGGGGACACAGATACGCAGTATTTT CASSGDTDTQYF
TRBJ2-1 . . TRBV7-8 TGTGCCAGCAGCTTAGGACCAGCCGGGAAGCAGTTCTTC CASSLGPAGKQFF
TRBJ2-7 . TRBD2 TRBV7-2 TGTGCCAGCAGCTTAGCGGGAGGGCCCTACGAGCAGTACTTC CASSLAGGPYEQYF
TRBJ2-1 . TRBD2 TRBV27 TGTGCCAGCAGTTTATCAGCTAGCGGGAGTGGGTCCTACAATGAGCAGTTCTTC CASSLSASGSGSYNEQFF
TRBJ2-7 . . TRBV30 TGTGCCTGGAGGGAGGGGGCCTCCTACGAGCAGTACTTC CAWREGASYEQYF
TRBJ2-7 . TRBD1 TRBV28 TGTGCCAGCAGTCCCCGACAGGGTCGAGTCGGCGAGCAGTACTTC CASSPRQGRVGEQYF
TRBJ2-1 . TRBD2 TRBV7-9 TGTGCCAGCAGCCCCGGGGCTAGCGGGGGGTTCTCCTACAATGAGCAGTTCTTC CASSPGASGGFSYNEQFF
TRBJ1-1 . . TRBV5-1 TGCGCCAGCAGCTCGGACATCCGCTATGAAGCTTTCTTT CASSSDIRYEAFF
TRBJ2-3 . . TRBV13 TGTGCCAGCAGCCCGGGACTCCTTTCTAGCACAGATACGCAGTATTTT CASSPGLLSSTDTQYF
TRBJ2-3 once TRBD2 TRBV6-1 TGTGCCAGCAGTGTTGCTAGCGGGGGTGCAGATACGCAGTATTTT CASSVASGGADTQYF
TRBJ2-3 . . TRBV7-9 TGTGCCAGCACAGACGGGAGCACAGATACGCAGTATTTT CASTDGSTDTQYF
TRBJ1-1 . . TRBV19 TGTGCCAGTAGTAATAAGAAGGGGGTGAGAAGGAACACTGAAGCTTTCTTT CASSNKKGVRRNTEAFF
TRBJ2-5 . . TRBV30 TGTGCCTGGAGGCCCCGCAGGGACCAAGAGACCCAGTACTTC CAWRPRRDQETQYF
TRBJ2-3 once TRBD2 TRBV9 TGTGCCAGCAGCGCTTTAGCGGGGGGGAACACAGATACGCAGTATTTT CASSALAGGNTDTQYF
TRBJ1-3 . . TRBV9 TGTGCCAGCAGCGACAGGGCCAGCTCTGGAAACACCATATATTTT CASSDRASSGNTIYF
TRBJ2-3 . . TRBV7-9 TGTGCCAGCCTAGCTAACACCAACACAGATACGCAGTATTTT CASLANTNTDTQYF
TRBJ2-7 . TRBD1 TRBV11-1 TGTGCCAGCAGCTCCCCTCCCTGGACAGGGAGTTCCTACGAGCAGTACTTC CASSSPPWTGSSYEQYF
TRBJ2-7 . TRBD1 TRBV7-2 TGTGCCAGCAGCTTAACCGGGACAGGGGGCCACGAGCAGTACTTC CASSLTGTGGHEQYF
TRBJ2-7 . . TRBV9 TGTGCCAGCAGCGTAGGGGGCGGGGAAACCTACGAGCAGTACTTC CASSVGGGETYEQYF
TRBJ1-2 . . TRBV11-2 TGTGCCAGCAGCTCTCTCAGGGACCGGGGGGATGGCTACACCTTC CASSSLRDRGDGYTF
TRBJ2-5 . TRBD1 TRBV5-1 TGCGCCAGCAGCTTGGAAGGACAGGGGTATGAGACCCAGTACTTC CASSLEGQGYETQYF
TRBJ2-3 . . TRBV21-1 TGTGCCAGCAGCTACCTGGAGGGGGGGCAGGAGGAGGGCACGCAGTATTTT CASSYLEGGQEEGTQYF
TRBJ1-2 . TRBD1 TRBV13 TGTGCCAGCAGCTTAAATGCGGGACAGGGGCATGGCTACACCTTC CASSLNAGQGHGYTF
TRBJ2-3 . TRBD2 TRBV5-6 TGTGCCAGCAGCTTGGGACTAGCGGGAGGGACAGATACGCAGTATTTT CASSLGLAGGTDTQYF
TRBJ1-4 . . TRBV6-1 TGTGCCAGCTGCCTCAACGGACTTAATGAAAAACTGTTTTTT CASCLNGLNEKLFF
TRBJ2-6 . . TRBV6-5 TGTGCCAGCAGTTACGGGCAGGGAGGGGCCAACGTCCTGACTTTC CASSYGQGGANVLTF
TRBJ1-1 . . TRBV28 TGTGCCAGCAGTTTAACAGGGTTCGGTGAAGCTTTCTTT CASSLTGFGEAFF
TRBJ2-2 . TRBD2 TRBV6-1 TGTGCCAGTAAAGGGACTAGCGGGAACACCGGGGAGCTGTTTTTT CASKGTSGNTGELFF
TRBJ2-7 . TRBD1 TRBV18 TGTGCCAGCTCACCCTACGGGACAGGCTACGAGCAGTACTTC CASSPYGTGYEQYF
TRBJ1-6 . TRBD1 TRBV7-6 TGTGCCAGCAGCTTAGGACAGGGCTCTAATTCACCCCTCCACTTT CASSLGQGSNSPLHF
TRBJ2-7 . . TRBV27 TGTGCCAGCAGTTTAGTGGGCCATGCCTACGAGCAGTACTTC CASSLVGHAYEQYF
TRBJ2-1 . . TRBV6-4 TGTGCCAGCATTGATTTGCGAAATGAGCAGTTCTTC CASIDLRNEQFF
TRBJ2-1 . . TRBV21-1 TGTGCCAGCATGAGCGGGAGAGGGGCCTACAATGAGCAGTTCTTC CASMSGRGAYNEQFF
TRBJ1-5 . . TRBV4-3 TGCGCCAGCAGCCAAGGCACAGCCAACCTCAATCAGCCCCAGCATTTT CASSQGTANLNQPQHF
TRBJ1-3 . . TRBV15 TGTGCCACCAGCAGAGAAGGAGGTGGAAACACCATATATTTT CATSREGGGNTIYF
TRBJ1-2 . . TRBV5-1 TGCGCCAGCAGCGACGGGTACTATGGCTACACCTTC CASSDGYYGYTF
TRBJ2-1 once . TRBV5-6 TGTGCCAGCAGCCACGAACGGGGTCAGTTCTTC CASSHERGQFF
TRBJ2-2 . . TRBV27 TGTGCCAGCAGGCTGACGGGCACCGGGGAGCTGTTTTTT CASRLTGTGELFF
TRBJ1-1 . . TRBV30 TGTGCCTGGACCCCTGACTTACTGAACACTGAAGCTTTCTTT CAWTPDLLNTEAFF
TRBJ2-7 . TRBD1 TRBV5-1 TGCGCCAGCAGCTTGACAGGGGAAGCCTACGAGCAGTACTTC CASSLTGEAYEQYF
TRBJ2-1 few TRBD2 TRBV6-4 TGTGCCAGCAGCGAGATAGCGGGAGCGGGGGAGCAGTTCTTC CASSEIAGAGEQFF
TRBJ2-1 . . TRBV10-3 TGTGCCACATCATGGGTAGGGGACAATGAGCAGTTCTTC CATSWVGDNEQFF